These 17 T cell receptor beta chains were all obtained from the same sample, sequenced in a study of blood T cell repertoires in COVID-19. The repertoire was sequenced with immunoSEQ multiplex PCR; TCRdb's copy has only in-frame clones and lacks some. The profile shows roughly 320,000 clones, about nine tenths of them singletons. The sequencing sample was made of peripheral blood. These receptors were obtained from a woman in her 30s with COVID-19, enrolled during active disease.

V is TRBV5-6 and J is TRBJ2-1; the match to TRBD2 covers 9 bases. V gave up 2 bases and J gave up 4 bases; unmatched junction bases: 4. Per the germline V gene, CDR1 is SGHDT and CDR2 is YYEEEE. This CDR3 contains 15 residues. CDR3 in amino acids: CASSFFSGGYNEQFF. The CDR3 coding sequence is TGTGCCAGCAGCTTCTTTAGCGGGGGTTACAATGAGCAGTTCTTC.

This clone occurred a few times. The chain couples TRBV4-1 to TRBJ1-1, with D tentatively TRBD1 (6 bases). V was shortened by 8 bases and J by 1 base, with 23 bases between the two germline ends. The CDR3 loop spans 17 amino acids. Looked up from germline, CDR1 is MGHRA and CDR2 is YSYEKL. This CDR3 is CASSPTQGTGGNTEAFF. In DNA form, the CDR3 reads TGCGCCAGCTCTCCAACTCAGGGGACGGGCGGGAACACTGAAGCTTTCTTT.

This chain connects TRBV7-2 to TRBJ2-3; D perhaps matches TRBD2 (6 bases). V lost 2 bases to trimming and J lost 4 bases, with 19 bases between them. Germline V gene sequence: CDR1 SGHTA, CDR2 FQGNSA. The CDR3 has 17 residues. DNA for the CDR3: TGTGCCAGCAGCTTATGGGAGGATTGGGGGTCCCCAGATACGCAGTATTTT. Translation: CASSLWEDWGSPDTQYF.

The chain couples TRBV5-8 to TRBJ2-3, with D unresolved. Germline CDR1 reads SGHTS; CDR2 reads YDEGEE. V lost 0 bases and J lost 1, with 18 bases in between. The CDR3 loop spans 18 amino acids. The CDR3 nucleotides read TGTGCCAGCAGCTTGGCCCTGGTTCGACTTACGGGCACAGATACGCAGTATTTT. Amino acids: CASSLALVRLTGTDTQYF.

The rearrangement uses TRBV11-2 and TRBJ2-2, with no clear D. The germline V gene encodes CDR1 SGHAT and CDR2 FQNNGV. V shed 6 bases and J shed 2 bases, with 7 bases lying between them. The CDR3 runs to 13 residues. The CDR3 sequence: CASSPTNTGELFF. The CDR3 coding sequence is TGTGCCAGCAGTCCGACAAACACCGGGGAGCTGTTTTTT.

The V call is TRBV7-2, the J call TRBJ2-3; D unclear. This CDR3 comprises 13 residues. In germline, CDR1 is SGHTA, CDR2 FQGNSA. Trimming shortened V by 2 bases and J by 4 bases, and 7 bases separated the two germline ends. In DNA form, the CDR3 reads TGTGCCAGCAGCTTAATGGGCTCAGATACGCAGTATTTT. Translation: CASSLMGSDTQYF.

The chain joins TRBV30 to TRBJ2-7; 8 bases fit TRBD1. J lost 7 bases, V lost 1 base, and 6 bases had no gene match. Germline loops: CDR1 GTSNPN, CDR2 SVGIG (reference sequence). CDR3 size: 13 residues. CDR3 in amino acids: CAWSGGTGREQYF. CDR3 nucleotides: TGTGCCTGGAGTGGAGGGACAGGTCGAGAGCAGTACTTC.

The chain links TRBV18 to TRBJ1-4, with TRBD1 matching over 10 bases. CDR3 length: 15 residues. Germline assignment: CDR1 KGHSH and CDR2 LQKENI. V lost 6 bases, J lost 7 bases, and 8 bases stayed unmatched. This CDR3 reads CASSRTGGYSEKLFF. CDR3 nucleotide sequence: TGTGCCAGCTCCCGGACAGGGGGATATAGTGAAAAACTGTTTTTT. Drawing the rest from reference TRBV18 and TRBJ1-4, the complete variable domain is NAGVMQNPRHLVRRRGQEARLRCSPMKGHSHVYWYRQLPEEGLKFMVYLQKENIIDESGMPKERFSAEFPKEGPSILRIQQVVRGDSAAYFCASSRTGGYSEKLFFGSGTQLSVL.

J is TRBJ1-2 and V is TRBV28; 10 bases are shared with TRBD1. Germline V gives CDR1 MDHEN, CDR2 SYDVKM. The CDR3 totals 15 residues. V shed 0 bases and J 4 bases; nucleotides not matched to a gene: 2. CDR3 in amino acids: CASSLWRTGGYGYTF. CDR3 in DNA: TGTGCCAGCAGTTTATGGCGGACAGGGGGCTATGGCTACACCTTC.

V gene TRBV19 combines with J gene TRBJ1-1; TRBD1 agrees at 10 bases. CDR3 size: 14 residues. Germline CDR1 reads LNHDA; CDR2 reads SQIVND (reference sequence). V shed 3 bases and J 5 bases; nucleotides not matched to a gene: 3. CDR3 nucleotide sequence: TGTGCCAGTAGTATGGGACAGGGGAGGACTGAAGCTTTCTTT. Amino acid sequence: CASSMGQGRTEAFF.

The chain recombines TRBV9 with TRBJ2-1; maybe TRBD2 (6 bases). Germline CDR1 and CDR2: SGDLS and YYNGEE. CDR3 size: 18 residues. Trimming took 3 bases from V and 6 from J, leaving 25 bases between them. The CDR3 nucleotides are TGTGCCAGCAGCGATAACCCCGGGACTTCACGCCCTCGCAATGAGCAGTTCTTC. It specifies CASSDNPGTSRPRNEQFF.

The V gene is TRBV2, the J gene TRBJ1-1, with D possibly TRBD1 on 6 matching bases. Germline V gene data show CDR1 as SNHLY and CDR2 as FYNNEI. This CDR3 comprises 13 residues. V was shortened by 5 bases and J by 1 base, with 8 bases between the two germline ends. CDR3 sequence reads: CASSQGSNTEAFF. CDR3 nucleotide sequence: TGTGCCAGCAGTCAGGGGTCGAACACTGAAGCTTTCTTT.

The chain has TRBV28 and TRBJ2-4, with 7 bases fitting TRBD1. Trimming at V came to 6 bases and at J to 15 bases, leaving 11 bases not matched to a gene. Looked up from germline, CDR1 is MDHEN and CDR2 is SYDVKM. The CDR3 totals 12 residues. In DNA, the CDR3 is TGTGCCAGCAGCCCCCGGACAGGTTTGTTGTACTTC. Translated: CASSPRTGLLYF.

The chain carries TRBV10-3 and TRBJ2-1, with 11 bases fitting TRBD2. The J segment lost 5 bases and the V segment lost 0 bases, leaving 9 bases of the junction unmatched. Germline CDR1 ENHRY, CDR2 SYGVKD. The CDR3 covers 18 residues. CDR3 in DNA: TGTGCCATCAGTGAGTCGATGGGGTCTAGCGGGGGGAACAATGAGCAGTTCTTC. As protein: CAISESMGSSGGNNEQFF.

The gene calls are TRBV2 and TRBJ1-2, with D unresolved. The V end lost 11 bases, the J end lost 7 bases, and 14 bases lay between the germline ends. CDR1 is SNHLY and CDR2 is FYNNEI in the germline V gene. The CDR3 is made up of 11 amino acids. CDR3: CALGRESGYTF. The CDR3 coding sequence is TGTGCCCTAGGACGGGAAAGTGGCTACACCTTC.

The CDR3 loop is CASSLGDLGEYV. The CDR3 DNA sequence: TGTGCCAGCAGCTTGGGGGACTTAGGGGAGTACGTC. The chain uses TRBV5-6 and TRBJ2-7; weak D call: TRBD2 (6 bases). Trimming left V 0 bases short and J 11 bases short, with 12 bases between. This CDR3 has 12 residues. The V gene's germline CDR1 is SGHDT and CDR2 YYEEEE.

J is TRBJ2-1 and V is TRBV6-1, with 9 bases fitting TRBD2. CDR1 and CDR2 from the germline V gene are MNHNS and SASEGT. This CDR3 has 16 amino acids. Losses at the gene ends were 4 bases for V and 0 bases for J; bases not matched to a gene: 4. The DNA of the CDR3 is TGTGCCAGCAGTGTCCAGCGGGGGGCCTCCTACAATGAGCAGTTCTTC. It encodes CASSVQRGASYNEQFF.